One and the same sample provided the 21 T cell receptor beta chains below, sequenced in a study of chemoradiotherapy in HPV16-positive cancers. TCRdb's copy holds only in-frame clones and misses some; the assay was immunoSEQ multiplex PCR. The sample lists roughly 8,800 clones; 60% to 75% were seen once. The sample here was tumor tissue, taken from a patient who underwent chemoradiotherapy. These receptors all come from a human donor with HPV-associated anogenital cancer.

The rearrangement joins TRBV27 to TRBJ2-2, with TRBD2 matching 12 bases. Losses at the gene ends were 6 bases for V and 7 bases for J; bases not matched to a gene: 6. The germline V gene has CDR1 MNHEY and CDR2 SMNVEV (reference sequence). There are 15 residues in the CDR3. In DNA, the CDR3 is TGTGCCAGCAGCTTACTAGCGGGGGGCCGCGGGGAGCTGTTTTTT. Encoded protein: CASSLLAGGRGELFF.

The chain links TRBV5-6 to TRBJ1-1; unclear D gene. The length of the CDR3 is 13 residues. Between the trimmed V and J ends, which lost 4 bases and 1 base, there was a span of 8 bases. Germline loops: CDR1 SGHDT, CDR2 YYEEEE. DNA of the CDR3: TGTGCCAGCAGCCCCCCCGCGAACACTGAAGCTTTCTTT. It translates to CASSPPANTEAFF.

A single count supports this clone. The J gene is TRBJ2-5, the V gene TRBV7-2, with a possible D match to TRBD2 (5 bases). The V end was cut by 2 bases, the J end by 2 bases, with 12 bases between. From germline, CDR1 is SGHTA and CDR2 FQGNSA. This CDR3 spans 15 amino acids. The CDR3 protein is CASSLKLAGQETQYF. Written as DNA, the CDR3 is TGTGCCAGCAGCTTAAAGCTAGCTGGGCAAGAGACCCAGTACTTC.

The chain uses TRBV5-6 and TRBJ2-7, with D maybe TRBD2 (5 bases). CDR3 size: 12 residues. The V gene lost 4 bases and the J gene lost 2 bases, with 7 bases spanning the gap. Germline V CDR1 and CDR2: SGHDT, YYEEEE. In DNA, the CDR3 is TGTGCCAGCAGCACCGGGGCCTACGAGCAGTACTTC. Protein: CASSTGAYEQYF. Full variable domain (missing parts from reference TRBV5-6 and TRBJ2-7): DAGVTQSPTHLIKTRGQQVTLRCSPKSGHDTVSWYQQALGQGPQFIFQYYEEEERQRGNFPDRFSGHQFPNYSSELNVNALLLGDSALYLCASSTGAYEQYFGPGTRLTVT.

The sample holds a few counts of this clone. As DNA, the CDR3 is TGTGCCAGCAGTCAAGGAGGCTCCTACAATGAGCAGTTCTTC. This sequence encodes CASSQGGSYNEQFF. V and J are TRBV27 and TRBJ2-1; D is possibly TRBD2 (5 bases). The CDR3 runs to 14 residues. Germline V lookup: CDR1 MNHEY, CDR2 SMNVEV (reference sequence). V lost 5 bases and J lost 0, with 8 bases in between.

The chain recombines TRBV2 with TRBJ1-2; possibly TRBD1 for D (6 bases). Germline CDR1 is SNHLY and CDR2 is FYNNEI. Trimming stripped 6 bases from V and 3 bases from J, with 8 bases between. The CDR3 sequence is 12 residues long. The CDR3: CASSGQHYGYTF. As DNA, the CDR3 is TGTGCCAGCAGCGGACAGCACTATGGCTACACCTTC.

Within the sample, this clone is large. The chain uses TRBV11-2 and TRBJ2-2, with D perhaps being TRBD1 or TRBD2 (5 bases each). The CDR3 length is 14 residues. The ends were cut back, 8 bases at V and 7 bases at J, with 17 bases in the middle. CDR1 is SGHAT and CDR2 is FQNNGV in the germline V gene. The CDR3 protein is CASRARGEGGELFF. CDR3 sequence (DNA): TGTGCCAGCCGGGCAAGGGGAGAAGGCGGGGAGCTGTTTTTT.

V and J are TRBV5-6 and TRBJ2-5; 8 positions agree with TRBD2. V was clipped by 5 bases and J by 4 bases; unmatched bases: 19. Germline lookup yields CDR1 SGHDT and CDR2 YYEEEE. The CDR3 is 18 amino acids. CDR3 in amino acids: CASSTSFSPGGAGETQYF. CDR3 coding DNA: TGTGCCAGCAGTACTTCCTTTTCACCCGGGGGGGCCGGAGAGACCCAGTACTTC.

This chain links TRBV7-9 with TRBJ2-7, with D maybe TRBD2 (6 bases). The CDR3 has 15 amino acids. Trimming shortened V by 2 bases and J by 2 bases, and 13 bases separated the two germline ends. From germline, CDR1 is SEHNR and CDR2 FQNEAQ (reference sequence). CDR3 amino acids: CASSLRGGAAYEQYF. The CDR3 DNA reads TGTGCCAGCAGCTTACGAGGAGGGGCCGCCTACGAGCAGTACTTC.

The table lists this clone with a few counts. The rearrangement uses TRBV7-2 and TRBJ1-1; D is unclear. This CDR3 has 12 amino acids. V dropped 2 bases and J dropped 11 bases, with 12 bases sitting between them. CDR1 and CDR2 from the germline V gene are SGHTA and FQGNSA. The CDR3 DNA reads TGTGCCAGCAGCTTATCGTGGGGATCGGCTTTCTTT. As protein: CASSLSWGSAFF.

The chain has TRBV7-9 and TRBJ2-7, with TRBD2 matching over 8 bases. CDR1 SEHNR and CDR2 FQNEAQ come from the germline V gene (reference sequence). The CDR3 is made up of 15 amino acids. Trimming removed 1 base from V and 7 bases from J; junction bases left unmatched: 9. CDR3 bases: TGTGCCAGCAGCTTAGGGCAGGGAATAGCGGGGGAGCAGTACTTC. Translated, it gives CASSLGQGIAGEQYF.

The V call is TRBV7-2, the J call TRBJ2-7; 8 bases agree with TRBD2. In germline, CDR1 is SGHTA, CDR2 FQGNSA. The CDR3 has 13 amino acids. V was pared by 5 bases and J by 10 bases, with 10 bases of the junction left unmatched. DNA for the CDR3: TGTGCCAGCAGCCCCCGCGTACTAGCGGTACAGTACTTC. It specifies CASSPRVLAVQYF. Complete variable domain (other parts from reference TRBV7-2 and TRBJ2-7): GAGVSQSPSNKVTEKGKDVELRCDPISGHTALYWYRQSLGQGLEFLIYFQGNSAPDKSGLPSDRFSAERTGGSVSTLTIQRTQQEDSAVYLCASSPRVLAVQYFGPGTRLTVT.

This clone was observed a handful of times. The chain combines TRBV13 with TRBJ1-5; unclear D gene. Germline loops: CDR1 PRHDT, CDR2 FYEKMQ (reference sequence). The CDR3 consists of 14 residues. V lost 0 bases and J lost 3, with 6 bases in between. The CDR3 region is CASSLGPYNQPQHF. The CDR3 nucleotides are TGTGCCAGCAGCTTAGGGCCCTACAATCAGCCCCAGCATTTT.

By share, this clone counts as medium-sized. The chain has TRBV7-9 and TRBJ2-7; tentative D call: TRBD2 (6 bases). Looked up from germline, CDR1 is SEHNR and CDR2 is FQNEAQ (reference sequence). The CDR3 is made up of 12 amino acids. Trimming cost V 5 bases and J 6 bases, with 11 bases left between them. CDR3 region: CASSARGGEQYF. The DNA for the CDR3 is TGTGCCAGCAGCGCCCGGGGAGGCGAGCAGTACTTC.

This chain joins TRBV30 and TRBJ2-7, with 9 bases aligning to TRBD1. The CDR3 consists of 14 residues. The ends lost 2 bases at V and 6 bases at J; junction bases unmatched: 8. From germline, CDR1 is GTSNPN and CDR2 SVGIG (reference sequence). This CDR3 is CAWSPGQGRSEQYF. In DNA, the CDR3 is TGTGCCTGGAGTCCGGGACAGGGTCGCAGCGAGCAGTACTTC.

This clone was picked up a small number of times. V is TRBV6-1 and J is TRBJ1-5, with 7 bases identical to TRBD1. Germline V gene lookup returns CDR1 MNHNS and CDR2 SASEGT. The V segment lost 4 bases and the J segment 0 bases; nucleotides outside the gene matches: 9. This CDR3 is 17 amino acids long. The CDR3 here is CASSGTGTLTSNQPQHF. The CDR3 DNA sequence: TGTGCCAGCAGTGGGACAGGCACATTAACTAGCAATCAGCCCCAGCATTTT.

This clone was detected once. CDR3 coding DNA: TGTGCCAGCAGCAACACCAGGGGCGGACAGCCCCAGCATTTT. Residues: CASSNTRGGQPQHF. The chain is built from TRBV6-5 and TRBJ1-5; a possible D gene is TRBD1 (6 bases). The CDR3 has 14 amino acids. Germline V lookup: CDR1 MNHEY, CDR2 SVGAGI. The V end was cut by 6 bases, the J end by 7 bases, with 16 bases between.

The CDR3 here is CASSVLRATEQFF. The CDR3 coding sequence is TGTGCCAGCAGCGTACTGCGAGCTACTGAGCAGTTCTTC. V gene TRBV9 combines with J gene TRBJ2-1, with D unclear. V gave up 1 base and J gave up 9 bases, with 11 bases separating them. The CDR3 has 13 amino acids. Germline lookup yields CDR1 SGDLS and CDR2 YYNGEE.

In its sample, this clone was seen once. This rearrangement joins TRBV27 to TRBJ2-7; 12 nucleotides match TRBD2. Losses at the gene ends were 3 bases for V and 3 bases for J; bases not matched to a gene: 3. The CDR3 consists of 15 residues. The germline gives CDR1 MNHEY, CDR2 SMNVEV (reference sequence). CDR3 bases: TGTGCCAGCAGTTTTGGACTAGCGGGGATCTACGAGCAGTACTTC. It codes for CASSFGLAGIYEQYF.

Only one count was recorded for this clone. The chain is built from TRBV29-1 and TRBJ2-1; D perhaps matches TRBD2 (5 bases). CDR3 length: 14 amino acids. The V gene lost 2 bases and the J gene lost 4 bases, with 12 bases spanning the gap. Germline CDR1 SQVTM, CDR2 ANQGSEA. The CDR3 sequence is CSVEPRTSYNEQFF. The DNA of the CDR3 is TGCAGCGTTGAACCCAGGACTTCTTACAATGAGCAGTTCTTC.

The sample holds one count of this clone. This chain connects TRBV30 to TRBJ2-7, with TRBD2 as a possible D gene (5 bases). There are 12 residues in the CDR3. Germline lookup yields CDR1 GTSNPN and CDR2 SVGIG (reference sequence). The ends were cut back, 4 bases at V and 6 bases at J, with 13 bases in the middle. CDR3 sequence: CAWTPSGSEQYF. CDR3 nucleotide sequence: TGTGCCTGGACCCCCTCGGGGAGCGAGCAGTACTTC.